Listed here is a single T cell receptor beta chain. Its antigen is currently unknown. Sequencing used immunoSEQ multiplex PCR; TCRdb keeps in-frame clones, though not all of them. The sample lists 25,000 to 40,000 clones; around 77% were seen once. These data are taken from a study of T cells in localized non-small cell lung cancer. General observations from the study: Highest T cell clonality was seen in uninvolved adjacent lung, surpassing that measured in tumor. Paired adjacent lung recovered a median roughly 60 of the top 100 tumor clones.

This TCR was recovered from a male donor at least 60 years old with stage III squamous cell lung carcinoma. Sequencing used peripheral blood, obtained before any cancer treatment.

The CDR3: CASSDRRRSVYEQFF. The CDR3 DNA is TGTGCCAGCAGCGACCGAAGGCGCAGCGTATATGAGCAGTTCTTC. This sequence joins TRBV5-4 and TRBJ2-1; D gene ambiguous. CDR3 length equals 15 residues. Germline V gives CDR1 SGHNT, CDR2 YYREEE (reference sequence). V lost 4 bases, J lost 8 bases, and 19 bases lay in between.